This paragraph reports one T cell receptor beta chain. Its antigen is as yet unknown. In germline, CDR1 is DFQATT, CDR2 SNEGSKA (reference sequence). Trimming stripped 3 bases from V and 4 bases from J, with 22 bases between. The CDR3 covers 16 residues. The data were obtained in a study of T cell responses to AZD1222 COVID-19 vaccine. Findings and caveats of the study: Unmutated regions of variants are reportedly targeted by nearly half of spike-specific TCRs. Among AZD1222 vaccinees, only six or seven were seropositive at baseline. There were repertoire samples only from the period after the peak T cell response.

Sequencing used immunoSEQ multiplex PCR; TCRdb keeps in-frame clones, though not all of them. The sample has about 100,000 clones, roughly 89% seen once. This sequence joins TRBV20-1 and TRBJ2-7, with D perhaps TRBD1 (6 bases). The sample was peripheral blood, taken on day 0 of MenACWY control vaccination. This sequence was found in an adult in good health. The CDR3 DNA reads TGCAGTGCTAGTAGCCCAGGGCAGGGGTGGGAGTACGAGCAGTACTTC. Protein product: CSASSPGQGWEYEQYF.